This record covers a single TCR beta chain. Its antigen is currently unknown. Trimming shortened V by 4 bases and J by 3 bases, and 10 bases separated the two germline ends. CDR1 and CDR2 (germline): SQVTM, ANQGSEA. This CDR3 is built from 13 residues. The sample is drawn from a study of T cells after posttransplantation cyclophosphamide. General study results and limits: After PTCy, TRB diversity resembled that of CNI/methotrexate controls. TRB overlap between skin or GI tissue T cells and blood was limited. Donor-recipient repertoire similarity was low at 1-2 months, rising over year one.

Using immunoSEQ multiplex PCR, the repertoire was profiled, and TCRdb retains in-frame clones only, with some absent. The repertoire holds approximately 30,000 clones, with around 86% as singletons. The V call is TRBV29-1, the J call TRBJ1-5, with a tentative D call TRBD1 (5 bases). Material: PBMCs. This sequence originates from a man aged 45-65 years. This chain's CDR3 is CSVVGGFNQPQHF. The DNA for the CDR3 is TGCAGCGTTGTTGGGGGGTTCAATCAGCCCCAGCATTTT.